This T cell receptor beta chain stems from a study of OX40 agonist ivuxolimab in advanced cancers. This CDR3 has 14 amino acids. Germline V gives CDR1 MNHEY, CDR2 SVGAGI. V lost 6 bases to trimming and J lost 2 bases; unmatched junction nucleotides: 4. Study-wide findings and caveats: Clonal expansion among partial responders at 0.1-3.0 mg/kg ranked near the lowest. Normalized T-cell clonal expansion was also low in some nonresponders.

The table came from immunoSEQ multiplex PCR; TCRdb's copy has only in-frame clones and leaves some out. This repertoire shows 100,000 or so clones, about nine tenths found once; its top ten account for about 0.82%. On this clone: Its matching antigen is unknown.

The rearrangement joins TRBV6-5 to TRBJ1-5, with 7 positions matching TRBD1. The receptor's source is an adult with an advanced solid tumor such as melanoma, head and neck, liver or kidney cancer. Sequenced here: CD4+ or CD8+ T cells sorted from blood, sampled in a trial of the OX40 agonist ivuxolimab. In DNA form, the CDR3 reads TGTGCCAGCAGCCCCGGGACAGGCAATCAGCCCCAGCATTTT. It translates to CASSPGTGNQPQHF.